The 28 T cell receptor beta chains in this list originate from one sample, sequenced in a study of blood T cell repertoires in COVID-19. The assay was immunoSEQ multiplex PCR, and TCRdb's table has in-frame clones only and misses some. The sample includes fewer than 350,000 clones, around 89% seen only once; the top ten take about 1.7%. Material: PBMCs or T cells enriched from blood (not recorded which). The source of these receptors is a woman aged 18-30 years with acute COVID-19.

The CDR3 loop reads CASSLDIGGRGYGYTF. The DNA of the CDR3 is TGTGCCAGCAGCTTGGACATAGGGGGAAGGGGCTATGGCTACACCTTC. V gene TRBV5-6 combines with J gene TRBJ1-2, with D maybe TRBD1 (6 bases). In germline, CDR1 is SGHDT, CDR2 YYEEEE. The CDR3 is 16 amino acids. V lost 0 bases and J lost 4, with 16 bases in between. Full variable domain (outside the CDR3, taken from reference TRBV5-6 and TRBJ1-2): DAGVTQSPTHLIKTRGQQVTLRCSPKSGHDTVSWYQQALGQGPQFIFQYYEEEERQRGNFPDRFSGHQFPNYSSELNVNALLLGDSALYLCASSLDIGGRGYGYTFGSGTRLTVV.

The J gene is TRBJ1-6, the V gene TRBV7-9, with a tentative D call TRBD1 (5 bases). Between the trimmed V and J ends, which lost 5 bases and 9 bases, there was a span of 14 bases. Germline V lookup: CDR1 SEHNR, CDR2 FQNEAQ (reference sequence). The CDR3 covers 14 residues. The CDR3 nucleotides read TGTGCCAGCAGCCCAGGGTTGGGAAGTTCACCCCTCCACTTT. Translating it yields CASSPGLGSSPLHF. Combining the CDR3 with reference TRBV7-9 and TRBJ1-6 gives the whole variable domain DTGVSQNPRHKITKRGQNVTFRCDPISEHNRLYWYRQTLGQGPEFLTYFQNEAQLEKSRLLSDRFSAERPKGSFSTLEIQRTEQGDSAMYLCASSPGLGSSPLHFGNGTRLTVT.

The V and J genes are TRBV9 and TRBJ2-7; the match to TRBD1 covers 8 bases. V lost 3 bases and J lost 5; bases outside the gene matches: 7. Germline V gene data show CDR1 as SGDLS and CDR2 as YYNGEE. The length of the CDR3 is 14 residues. The DNA of the CDR3 is TGTGCCAGCAGCGCGGGACAGGTATCCCACGAGCAGTACTTC. Its protein is CASSAGQVSHEQYF.

This clone was counted a few times. The J gene is TRBJ2-2, the V gene TRBV5-1, with TRBD1 as a possible D gene (5 bases). The V gene's germline CDR1 is SGHRS and CDR2 YFSETQ. Trimming shortened V by 0 bases and J by 0 bases, and 12 bases separated the two germline ends. The CDR3 totals 17 residues. The chain's CDR3 is CASSLALRGSNTGELFF. CDR3 coding DNA: TGCGCCAGCAGCTTGGCTCTTAGGGGCTCGAACACCGGGGAGCTGTTTTTT.

The chain uses TRBV19 and TRBJ1-5, with 7 bases matching TRBD1. Germline CDR1 LNHDA, CDR2 SQIVND (reference sequence). With 3 bases clipped from V and 0 bases from J, the junction kept 5 bases outside the gene matches. The CDR3 loop spans 16 amino acids. The CDR3 region has the DNA TGTGCCAGTAGTATTTTACCAGGGGGTAGCAATCAGCCCCAGCATTTT. This sequence encodes CASSILPGGSNQPQHF. The entire variable domain, with the rest obtained from reference TRBV19 and TRBJ1-5, is as follows: DGGITQSPKYLFRKEGQNVTLSCEQNLNHDAMYWYRQDPGQGLRLIYYSQIVNDFQKGDIAEGYSVSREKKESFPLTVTSAQKNPTAFYLCASSILPGGSNQPQHFGDGTRLSIL.

This clone was detected only once. The chain carries TRBV5-4 and TRBJ2-2; 7 bases match TRBD1. Germline CDR1 is SGHNT and CDR2 is YYREEE (reference sequence). The CDR3 runs 13 residues. V lost 8 bases, J lost 1 base, and 2 bases stayed unmatched. The CDR3 nucleotides read TGTGCCAGTAGGGACAGGAACACCGGGGAGCTGTTTTTT. Its translation: CASRDRNTGELFF. The full variable domain, its missing parts supplied by reference TRBV5-4 and TRBJ2-2, is ETGVTQSPTHLIKTRGQQVTLRCSSQSGHNTVSWYQQALGQGPQFIFQYYREEENGRGNFPPRFSGLQFPNYSSELNVNALELDDSALYLCASRDRNTGELFFGEGSRLTVL.

The rearrangement joins TRBV9 to TRBJ2-1, with TRBD2 identical over 10 bases. Looked up from germline, CDR1 is SGDLS and CDR2 is YYNGEE. This CDR3 spans 15 amino acids. The trim removed 4 bases at V and 6 bases at J, leaving 7 bases unmatched. CDR3 nucleotide sequence: TGTGCCAGCAGCCTCGGACTAGCGGCGACCAATGAGCAGTTCTTC. This encodes CASSLGLAATNEQFF.

The chain links TRBV6-1 to TRBJ2-3; D gene uncertain. This CDR3 is 14 amino acids long. CDR1 and CDR2 from the germline V gene are MNHNS and SASEGT. V was cut by 3 bases and J by 0 bases, with 7 bases left in between. This CDR3 is CASSDTGSTDTQYF. In DNA form, the CDR3 reads TGTGCCAGCAGTGATACCGGTAGCACAGATACGCAGTATTTT.

The gene calls are TRBV4-1 and TRBJ2-3, with 9 positions matching TRBD2. Germline V gene data show CDR1 as MGHRA and CDR2 as YSYEKL. The CDR3 has 17 residues. V lost 0 bases, J lost 5 bases, and 9 bases stayed unmatched. The DNA of the CDR3 is TGCGCCAGCAGCCAAGATGGGGCGGGAGGGCCTAGAGATACGCAGTATTTT. This gives the protein CASSQDGAGGPRDTQYF.

The genes are TRBV28 and TRBJ2-7, with unresolved D. Germline CDR1 is MDHEN and CDR2 is SYDVKM. V lost 1 base and J 1 base, leaving 8 bases between the germline ends. The CDR3 contains 14 residues. CDR3 sequence reads: CASSLSEKSYEQYF. DNA of the CDR3: TGTGCCAGCAGTTTATCTGAGAAGTCCTACGAGCAGTACTTC.

The chain uses TRBV6-1 and TRBJ1-1; D is uncertain. The CDR3 consists of 12 residues. Trimming left V 3 bases short and J 1 base short, with 3 bases between. The germline V gene has CDR1 MNHNS and CDR2 SASEGT. The CDR3 region has the DNA TGTGCCAGCAGTGACAGGAACACTGAAGCTTTCTTT. It translates to CASSDRNTEAFF.

The rearrangement uses TRBV19 and TRBJ2-7; weak D call: TRBD1 (5 bases). The germline gives CDR1 LNHDA, CDR2 SQIVND (reference sequence). The ends were cut back, 4 bases at V and 2 bases at J, with 9 bases in the middle. The CDR3 runs 13 residues. The CDR3 nucleotides are TGTGCCAGTAGTAACGACAGTCCCTACGAGCAGTACTTC. Protein sequence: CASSNDSPYEQYF.

The genes are TRBV6-1 and TRBJ2-1; possible D gene TRBD2, 6 bases. The CDR3 runs 13 residues. Looked up from germline, CDR1 is MNHNS and CDR2 is SASEGT. With 2 bases removed from V and 9 bases from J, the gap between germline ends came to 11 bases. The CDR3 DNA reads TGTGCCAGCAGTGAACTGAGCGGGTCTGAGCAGTTCTTC. This gives the protein CASSELSGSEQFF.

This sequence joins TRBV11-2 and TRBJ2-1, with 11 bases lining up with TRBD2. The CDR3 totals 17 residues. CDR1 is SGHAT and CDR2 is FQNNGV in the germline V gene. The ends lost 1 base at V and 5 bases at J; junction bases unmatched: 7. CDR3 in amino acids: CASSLGNLAGGDNEQFF. The DNA of the CDR3 is TGTGCCAGCAGCTTAGGCAACCTAGCGGGAGGTGACAATGAGCAGTTCTTC.

V usage is TRBV4-2 and J usage is TRBJ2-6, with D possibly being TRBD2 (5 bases). Germline loops: CDR1 LGHNA, CDR2 YNFKEQ. CDR3 length: 18 amino acids. V shed 2 bases and J shed 1 base, with 15 bases lying between them. The CDR3, as DNA: TGTGCCAGCAGCCAAAGCCCGGGGTCCCAGTCTGGGGCCAACGTCCTGACTTTC. It translates to CASSQSPGSQSGANVLTF.

J is TRBJ1-3 and V is TRBV3-1 (or the pseudogene TRBV3-2), with D tentatively TRBD1 (6 bases). Germline V CDR1 and CDR2: LGHDT, YNNKEL (reference sequence). Trimming stripped 7 bases from V and 1 base from J, with 11 bases between. CDR3 size: 14 residues. The CDR3 region has the DNA TGTGCCAGCAACTTACAGGGTTCTGGAAACACCATATATTTT. It translates to CASNLQGSGNTIYF.

V usage is TRBV28 and J usage is TRBJ2-1; TRBD2 matches at 9 bases. Germline V CDR1 and CDR2: MDHEN, SYDVKM. The CDR3 spans 15 residues. Trimming removed 8 bases from V and 7 bases from J; junction bases left unmatched: 12. CDR3 sequence (DNA): TGTGCCAGCGGGACTAGCCGATATACTAATAATGAGCAGTTCTTC. Its protein is CASGTSRYTNNEQFF.

The chain links TRBV6-5 to TRBJ1-1; D not resolved. Trimming removed 2 bases from V and 3 bases from J, with 7 bases in between. The CDR3 is made up of 13 amino acids. The germline CDR1 and CDR2 sequences are MNHEY and SVGAGI. Written as DNA, the CDR3 is TGTGCCAGCAGTTACATCCGTTACACTGAAGCTTTCTTT. Its protein product is CASSYIRYTEAFF.

On this clone itself: One end of the junction does not line up with germline, which may come from a read error. V gene TRBV7-7 combines with J gene TRBJ2-1, with 10 positions matching TRBD2. Germline lookup yields CDR1 SSHAT and CDR2 FNYEAQ (reference sequence). The CDR3 loop spans 15 amino acids. The CDR3 protein is CASSPWASGSNEQFF. CDR3 nucleotides: TGTGCTAGCAGCCCCTGGGCTAGCGGGAGCAATGAGCAGTTCTTC.

The rearrangement uses TRBV5-1 and TRBJ2-5, with D maybe TRBD1 (6 bases). The germline V and J ends were trimmed by 8 bases and 0 bases, with 8 bases remaining between them. Per the germline V gene, CDR1 is SGHRS and CDR2 is YFSETQ. The CDR3 runs to 12 residues. CDR3 region: CASGQNQETQYF. DNA of the CDR3: TGCGCCAGTGGACAGAACCAAGAGACCCAGTACTTC.

A word on this clone: The same CDR3 also results from other DNA sequences found in this sample. V usage is TRBV28 and J usage is TRBJ2-1; 11 bases align to TRBD2. The CDR3 runs to 14 residues. With 5 bases clipped from V and 7 bases from J, the junction kept 4 bases outside the gene matches. Germline assignment: CDR1 MDHEN and CDR2 SYDVKM. This CDR3 is CASSVAGGSNEQFF. CDR3 nucleotide sequence: TGTGCCAGCAGTGTAGCGGGAGGGTCGAATGAGCAGTTCTTC.

The chain carries TRBV29-1 and TRBJ2-7; D is undetermined. This CDR3 region has 13 residues. Germline V gene sequence: CDR1 SQVTM, CDR2 ANQGSEA. V gave up 4 bases and J gave up 3 bases, with 13 bases separating them. The chain's CDR3 is CSVGSANHYEQYF. CDR3 nucleotides: TGCAGCGTTGGCTCAGCGAATCACTACGAGCAGTACTTC.

This clone was seen a handful of times. The genes are TRBV4-2 and TRBJ2-1; 11 bases fit TRBD2. The CDR3 runs to 19 residues. Germline V lookup: CDR1 LGHNA, CDR2 YNFKEQ. Trimming removed 2 bases from V and 6 bases from J; junction bases left unmatched: 15. CDR3 amino acids: CASSQIAGGPLHGGNEQFF. CDR3 DNA: TGTGCCAGCAGCCAAATAGCGGGAGGGCCCCTCCATGGTGGCAATGAGCAGTTCTTC.

The chain uses TRBV24-1 and TRBJ1-2, with 7 bases matching TRBD1. Germline lookup yields CDR1 KGHDR and CDR2 SFDVKD. The CDR3 loop spans 14 amino acids. J gave up 7 bases and V 3 bases, and 7 bases lay outside the gene matches. CDR3 sequence reads: CATSDTGTALGYTF. The CDR3 DNA reads as TGTGCCACCAGTGATACCGGGACAGCTCTTGGCTACACCTTC.

This chain uses TRBV6-5 with TRBJ2-7; the D gene is possibly TRBD2 (6 bases). Per germline, CDR1 MNHEY and CDR2 SVGAGI. Trimming stripped 6 bases from V and 0 bases from J, with 12 bases between. The CDR3 runs 14 residues. The chain's CDR3 is CASSKSGYSYEQYF. CDR3 sequence (DNA): TGTGCCAGCAGCAAAAGCGGGTACTCCTACGAGCAGTACTTC.

The V and J genes are TRBV6-5 and TRBJ2-1; 8 nucleotides align to TRBD2. CDR1 and CDR2 (germline): MNHEY, SVGAGI. This CDR3 spans 15 amino acids. The V gene end was trimmed by 6 bases and the J gene end by 7 bases; junction bases not matched to a gene: 11. CDR3 bases: TGTGCCAGCAGGATCCCGGGGGGGGTTCGTAATGAGCAGTTCTTC. Its translation is CASRIPGGVRNEQFF.

V usage is TRBV5-1 and J usage is TRBJ1-1, with 9 bases lining up with TRBD1. J gave up 1 base and V 3 bases, and 7 bases lay outside the gene matches. Germline assignment: CDR1 SGHRS and CDR2 YFSETQ. The CDR3 loop spans 16 amino acids. CDR3 nucleotides: TGCGCCAGCAGCTCGAAACAGGGGGCAGCGAACACTGAAGCTTTCTTT. Protein: CASSSKQGAANTEAFF.

The table lists this clone with a count of one. The chain joins TRBV14 to TRBJ1-4; D unclear. The CDR3 runs to 12 residues. The germline V gene encodes CDR1 SGHDN and CDR2 FVKESK. With 3 bases removed from V and 6 bases from J, the gap between germline ends came to 5 bases. The CDR3 DNA reads TGTGCCAGCAGCCACGGGGATGAAAAACTGTTTTTT. It encodes CASSHGDEKLFF.